This passage covers 30 T cell receptor beta chains from one sample sequenced in a study of blood T cell repertoires in COVID-19. This table comes from immunoSEQ multiplex PCR, and its TCRdb copy is limited to in-frame clones, with some not included. The table records about 15,000 clones, approximately 73% of them present only once. Source material: peripheral blood. The receptors derive from a boy aged 2 to 9 with active or convalescent COVID-19.

The chain recombines TRBV10-3 with TRBJ2-7; 10 positions agree with TRBD2. This CDR3 has 15 residues. Germline-derived CDR1 and CDR2 are ENHRY and SYGVKD. J lost 2 bases, V lost 7 bases, and 8 bases had no gene match. The CDR3 region has the DNA TGTGCCATCAAGTTTGCTAGCGGGAGCCCCTACGAGCAGTACTTC. Amino acids: CAIKFASGSPYEQYF.

The chain joins TRBV18 to TRBJ1-5; D perhaps matches TRBD1 (6 bases). Trimming removed 6 bases from V and 4 bases from J, with 13 bases in between. Germline CDR1 KGHSH, CDR2 LQKENI. This CDR3 contains 14 residues. Written as DNA, the CDR3 is TGTGCCAGCTCGTACAGGGAAACGAATCAGCCCCAGCATTTT. Protein sequence: CASSYRETNQPQHF.

By share, this clone counts as medium-sized (0.01 to 0.1%). J is TRBJ2-7 and V is TRBV10-1, with 10 bases identical to TRBD2. Germline V gives CDR1 WNHNN, CDR2 SYGVQD (reference sequence). This CDR3 spans 14 amino acids. Trimming took 5 bases from V and 4 from J; bases not matched to a gene: 5. The CDR3 is CASSRGLAFYEQYF. The DNA of the CDR3 is TGCGCCAGCAGTCGGGGACTAGCGTTTTACGAGCAGTACTTC.

CDR3 DNA: TGTGCCAGCAGTCTCCCCTCGACAGAAGCTAACTATGGCTACACCTTC. Its protein is CASSLPSTEANYGYTF. This chain uses TRBV28 with TRBJ1-2, with D perhaps TRBD1 (5 bases). The germline V gene encodes CDR1 MDHEN and CDR2 SYDVKM. Trimming left V 5 bases short and J 0 bases short, with 16 bases between. This CDR3 contains 16 residues.

The rearrangement joins TRBV5-1 to TRBJ2-2, with unresolved D. CDR1 is SGHRS, CDR2 YFSETQ, per germline. V lost 0 bases and J lost 1, with 7 bases in between. This CDR3 comprises 15 residues. CDR3: CASSLAQKNTGELFF. CDR3 nucleotides: TGCGCCAGCAGCTTGGCCCAGAAGAACACCGGGGAGCTGTTTTTT.

The rearrangement links TRBV7-6 to TRBJ2-3, with a weak D call TRBD2 (6 bases). Trimming pared 5 bases from V and 1 base from J, leaving 16 bases between. The CDR3 is 16 amino acids. Germline V CDR1 and CDR2: SGHVS, FNYEAQ. The CDR3 is CASSSLGGRGTDTQYF. CDR3 DNA sequence: TGTGCCAGCAGCAGCCTAGGAGGGCGGGGCACAGATACGCAGTATTTT.

This chain links TRBV7-9 with TRBJ2-3; 9 nucleotides align to TRBD2. The J segment lost 7 bases and the V segment lost 5 bases, leaving 10 bases of the junction unmatched. CDR3 size: 15 residues. Germline CDR1 and CDR2: SEHNR and FQNEAQ (reference sequence). The CDR3 loop reads CASSRQAGGRNTQYF. CDR3 bases: TGTGCCAGCAGCCGTCAGGCGGGGGGGCGCAATACGCAGTATTTT.

This chain links TRBV28 with TRBJ1-3; 7 bases align to TRBD1. This CDR3 has 16 residues. Unmatched junction bases numbered 8, after V lost 3 bases and J lost 3 bases. Germline V CDR1 and CDR2: MDHEN, SYDVKM. Here the CDR3 DNA reads TGTGCCAGCAGTTTCTACAGGGGAGGAGGTGGAAACACCATATATTTT. Amino acid sequence: CASSFYRGGGGNTIYF.

This chain connects TRBV10-3 to TRBJ2-5; TRBD1 might be the D (5 bases). Trimming removed 8 bases from V and 1 base from J, with 5 bases in between. This CDR3 spans 11 amino acids. Germline values: CDR1 ENHRY, CDR2 SYGVKD. The chain's CDR3 is CAIGAQETQYF. CDR3 nucleotides: TGTGCCATCGGGGCCCAAGAGACCCAGTACTTC.

CDR3 coding DNA: TGTGCCAGCACCTTTCTAGCGCCTTTTTCCTACGAGCAGTACTTC. It is translated as CASTFLAPFSYEQYF. V gene TRBV11-2 combines with J gene TRBJ2-7; TRBD2 is a possible D gene (6 bases). The CDR3 extends over 15 amino acids. V was pared by 7 bases and J by 1 base, with 17 bases between. CDR1 and CDR2 (germline): SGHAT, FQNNGV. The variable domain in full, with the rest retrieved from reference TRBV11-2 and TRBJ2-7, is EAGVAQSPRYKIIEKRQSVAFWCNPISGHATLYWYQQILGQGPKLLIQFQNNGVVDDSQLPKDRFSAERLKGVDSTLKIQPAKLEDSAVYLCASTFLAPFSYEQYFGPGTRLTVT.

The chain links TRBV28 to TRBJ2-4; 9 bases are a match to TRBD1. Trimming cost V 1 base and J 7 bases; bases outside gene matches: 29. This CDR3 spans 23 amino acids. The germline V gene has CDR1 MDHEN and CDR2 SYDVKM. CDR3 nucleotide sequence: TGTGCCAGCAGTTTATTGGGCTTCGGGACAGGGCAAAATTCCCGCCGGCGGAGTAACATTCAGTACTTC. Encoded protein: CASSLLGFGTGQNSRRRSNIQYF.

This chain uses TRBV11-2 with TRBJ2-3, with D uncertain. Germline V CDR1 and CDR2: SGHAT, FQNNGV. Between the trimmed V and J ends, which lost 2 bases and 1 base, there was a span of 10 bases. This CDR3 contains 15 residues. This CDR3 is CASSLSGIRTDTQYF. The CDR3 nucleotides read TGTGCCAGCAGCTTATCCGGTATACGCACAGATACGCAGTATTTT.

The gene calls are TRBV7-9 and TRBJ2-7; 11 nucleotides align to TRBD2. Germline-derived CDR1 and CDR2 are SEHNR and FQNEAQ (reference sequence). After removal of 5 bases from V and 2 bases from J, the junction contained 5 bases not matched to a gene. The CDR3 spans 15 residues. This CDR3 reads CASSPTSGAPYEQYF. The CDR3 region has the DNA TGTGCCAGCAGCCCGACTAGCGGGGCTCCCTACGAGCAGTACTTC.

The chain links TRBV4-3 to TRBJ2-6; 7 bases are a match to TRBD2. The CDR3 is 18 residues long. With V trimmed by 0 bases and J by 2 bases, 7 bases remained unmatched. Looked up from germline, CDR1 is LGHNA and CDR2 is YSLEER. As DNA, the CDR3 is TGCGCCAGCAGCCAAGATCTATCACGGGGGGCTGGGGCCAACGTCCTGACTTTC. Translating it yields CASSQDLSRGAGANVLTF.

This clone occurred once. The chain recombines TRBV27 with TRBJ2-5; TRBD2 agrees at 12 bases. The CDR3 totals 17 residues. Germline-derived CDR1 and CDR2 are MNHEY and SMNVEV (reference sequence). Losses at the gene ends were 6 bases for V and 5 bases for J; bases not matched to a gene: 13. This chain's CDR3 is CASRLSTSGGHGETQYF. The CDR3 DNA follows: TGTGCCAGCAGGCTATCGACTAGCGGGGGCCACGGGGAGACCCAGTACTTC.

The rearrangement uses TRBV28 and TRBJ2-3; 10 bases line up with TRBD2. Trimming at V came to 9 bases and at J to 2 bases, leaving 8 bases not matched to a gene. The CDR3 covers 15 residues. CDR1 is MDHEN, CDR2 SYDVKM, per germline. CDR3 loop: CASHRLAGLTDTQYF. The DNA of the CDR3 is TGTGCCAGTCATAGACTAGCGGGCCTCACAGATACGCAGTATTTT.

The V and J genes are TRBV9 and TRBJ1-4, with a weak D call TRBD1 (5 bases). Trimming took 5 bases from V and 8 from J, leaving 13 bases between them. This CDR3 has 13 amino acids. Germline-derived CDR1 and CDR2 are SGDLS and YYNGEE. The CDR3 DNA sequence: TGTGCCAGCAGTCCCACAGGTCACGAAAAACTGTTTTTT. The encoded protein is CASSPTGHEKLFF.

The V gene is TRBV6-2 or TRBV6-3, the J gene TRBJ1-5; 8 bases fit TRBD1. The CDR3 totals 15 residues. Germline values: CDR1 MNHEY, CDR2 SVGEGT. With V trimmed by 6 bases and J by 5 bases, 9 bases remained unmatched. The CDR3 reads CASSPQGARDQPQHF. The CDR3 region has the DNA TGTGCCAGCAGCCCCCAGGGGGCGCGGGATCAGCCCCAGCATTTT.

V is TRBV4-2 and J is TRBJ2-1; TRBD1 matches at 12 bases. In germline, CDR1 is LGHNA, CDR2 YNFKEQ. CDR3 length: 14 residues. The trim removed 2 bases at V and 8 bases at J, leaving 1 base unmatched. CDR3 sequence reads: CASSQRDRGHEQFF. The CDR3 DNA sequence: TGTGCCAGCAGCCAAAGGGACAGGGGGCATGAGCAGTTCTTC.

V and J are TRBV4-2 and TRBJ2-5, with 8 bases matching TRBD2. J lost 1 base, V lost 1 base, and 2 bases had no gene match. CDR1 is LGHNA, CDR2 YNFKEQ, per germline. The CDR3 loop spans 15 amino acids. The CDR3 DNA is TGTGCCAGCAGCCAAGGCGGGGGGCCCCAAGAGACCCAGTACTTC. It is translated as CASSQGGGPQETQYF.

This chain links TRBV19 with TRBJ1-5, with TRBD1 identical over 7 bases. The germline CDR1 and CDR2 sequences are LNHDA and SQIVND (reference sequence). Losses at the gene ends were 7 bases for V and 6 bases for J; bases not matched to a gene: 15. The CDR3 covers 16 residues. This CDR3 reads CASKEIGGAFGQPQHF. DNA of the CDR3: TGTGCCAGTAAGGAGATAGGGGGCGCCTTTGGTCAGCCCCAGCATTTT.

The V and J genes are TRBV18 and TRBJ1-4, with 7 bases matching TRBD1. After removal of 6 bases from V and 4 bases from J, the junction contained 2 bases not matched to a gene. This CDR3 spans 13 amino acids. Germline loops: CDR1 KGHSH, CDR2 LQKENI. The CDR3 spells CASSRDSNEKLFF. In DNA form, the CDR3 reads TGTGCCAGCTCTAGGGACAGTAATGAAAAACTGTTTTTT.

This clone was counted only a few times. The V gene is TRBV19, the J gene TRBJ2-7; tentative D call: TRBD1 (6 bases). V lost 5 bases and J lost 2, with 7 bases in between. CDR1 and CDR2 (germline): LNHDA, SQIVND (reference sequence). The CDR3 has 12 amino acids. CDR3 nucleotides: TGTGCCAGTAGTCGGACAGCCTACGAGCAGTACTTC. Translation gives CASSRTAYEQYF.

This clone was detected a few times. V gene TRBV6-2 or TRBV6-3 combines with J gene TRBJ2-1; D gene unclear. Germline V gives CDR1 MNHEY, CDR2 SVGEGT. The CDR3 extends over 14 amino acids. Trimming pared 5 bases from V and 9 bases from J, leaving 17 bases between. CDR3 residues: CASSPSLGVGEQFF. In DNA, the CDR3 is TGTGCCAGCAGTCCCTCGCTAGGAGTCGGTGAGCAGTTCTTC.

The gene calls are TRBV12-5 and TRBJ2-1; 9 nucleotides align to TRBD2. Germline V gene data show CDR1 as LGHNT and CDR2 as FRNRAP. This CDR3 has 17 amino acids. V was pared by 0 bases and J by 1 base, with 4 bases of the junction left unmatched. CDR3: CASGLVLAGRSYNEQFF. The CDR3 DNA sequence: TGTGCTAGTGGTTTGGTGCTAGCGGGGCGATCCTACAATGAGCAGTTCTTC.

The rearrangement joins TRBV28 to TRBJ1-3; D not resolved. The germline CDR1 and CDR2 sequences are MDHEN and SYDVKM. Trimming took off 4 bases at V and 0 bases at J, with 4 bases between the two ends. This CDR3 has 13 residues. CDR3 sequence (DNA): TGTGCCAGCAGTTACAGCTCTGGAAACACCATATATTTT. Translating gives CASSYSSGNTIYF. The full variable domain, completed using reference TRBV28 and TRBJ1-3, is DVKVTQSSRYLVKRTGEKVFLECVQDMDHENMFWYRQDPGLGLRLIYFSYDVKMKEKGDIPEGYSVSREKKERFSLILESASTNQTSMYLCASSYSSGNTIYFGEGSWLTVV.

In its sample, this clone was seen once. The chain employs TRBV7-9 and TRBJ2-2; perhaps TRBD1 as D (5 bases). There are 14 residues in the CDR3. The germline CDR1 and CDR2 sequences are SEHNR and FQNEAQ (reference sequence). Trimming took 2 bases from V and 7 from J, leaving 11 bases between them. This CDR3 is CASSLLAGIGELFF. CDR3 DNA: TGTGCCAGCAGCTTATTAGCAGGGATCGGGGAGCTGTTTTTT.

A single count supports this clone. Written as DNA, the CDR3 is TGTGCCAGCAGGTCGGTCATGAACACTGAAGCTTTCTTT. Translated: CASRSVMNTEAFF. The V call is TRBV12-3 or TRBV12-4, the J call TRBJ1-1; D gene uncertain. V was trimmed by 6 bases and J by 0 bases, leaving 8 bases between them. The CDR3 sequence is 13 residues long.

The chain has TRBV18 and TRBJ2-7; D possibly corresponds to TRBD1 (6 bases). This CDR3 has 13 amino acids. The ends were cut back, 2 bases at V and 3 bases at J, with 8 bases in the middle. The V gene's germline CDR1 is KGHSH and CDR2 LQKENI. The CDR3 protein is CASSPSRGYEQYV. The CDR3 DNA reads as TGTGCCAGCTCACCAAGCAGGGGCTACGAGCAGTACGTC.

V gene TRBV5-4 combines with J gene TRBJ1-4; D may be TRBD1 (5 bases). Germline V gives CDR1 SGHNT, CDR2 YYREEE (reference sequence). The CDR3 covers 14 residues. V lost 3 bases and J 2 bases, leaving 8 bases between the germline ends. The CDR3 here is CASSWTPTNEKLFF. The CDR3 region has the DNA TGTGCCAGCAGCTGGACACCCACTAATGAAAAACTGTTTTTT.